This TCR beta chain was profiled in a study of T cell repertoires in cytomegalovirus infection (dated by TCRdb to the late 2010s). With respect to the entire study: Donor HLA type was relevant to the analysis, as public TCR beta signatures indicated carriage of CMV infection together with the matching HLA type. Overall results and qualifications from the work: In the ex vivo response, HLA-C-restricted CMV-specific TCR beta clonotypes were dominant, and in two of eight donors the single most frequent clonotype came from this HLA-C-restricted group. In both this cohort and an independent cohort of several hundred donors, the cumulative frequency of public TCR beta family members distinguished carriers of CMV infection plus the relevant HLA type.

Sequencer: Illumina HiSeq 1500. TCRdb trimmed public reads at Q25 via fastp, called clones via MiXCR and kept in-frame beta chains. Records with the same CDR3 protein are collapsed into one entry carrying the most frequent genes and DNA. The sample table shows roughly 230,000 distinct CDR3 sequences, and about 12% are seen once. The ten top clones hold approximately 1.8% of the sample. As regards this clonotype: The clone's antigen remains unknown. Base qualities are not recorded, but no much larger clone differs from it by a single base.

Its CDR3 holds 14 amino acids, cysteine through phenylalanine. Only the CDR3 DNA is retained, 42 bases long and in frame from the first base. The CDR1 and CDR2 encoded by the germline V gene are SNHLY and FYNNEI. Trimming removed 6 bases from V and 7 bases from J; the gene matches leave 9 bases unexplained. The chain couples TRBV2 to TRBJ1-2; 9 middle bases align to TRBD1. The sequence was collected from a human donor in good health (CMV status not recorded). Some clones in this sample may be carry-over from other donors' samples. The sample taken for sequencing was PBMCs. The DNA sequence is as follows: TGTGCCAGCAGCGCCCAGGGACAGGGTGGTGGCTACACCTTC. Its product reads: CASSAQGQGGGYTF.